Each of the 15 T cell receptor beta chains below was sequenced from the same sample in a study of technical replicates of blood from a few donors. Libraries were prepared by immunoSEQ multiplex PCR; TCRdb keeps only in-frame clonotypes and omits some of them. The top ten hold approximately 0.39% of the sample, which has tens of thousands of clones, around nine tenths seen once. Sequencing input: T cells isolated from PBMCs. The source of these receptors is a human donor in good health.

The J gene is TRBJ2-3, the V gene TRBV30, with D unclear. This CDR3 is built from 13 residues. V was cut by 0 bases and J by 2 bases, with 6 bases left in between. The V gene's germline CDR1 is GTSNPN and CDR2 SVGIG (reference sequence). The DNA of the CDR3 is TGTGCCTGGAGTGTAACTTACACAGATACGCAGTATTTT. Protein product: CAWSVTYTDTQYF.

The chain recombines TRBV11-1 with TRBJ1-3, with TRBD1 matching 8 bases. V was pared by 5 bases and J by 3 bases, with 6 bases of the junction left unmatched. CDR3 length: 15 amino acids. Germline V gene data show CDR1 as SGHAT and CDR2 as FQDESV (reference sequence). The CDR3 protein is CASSPDRGNGNTIYF. CDR3 DNA sequence: TGTGCCAGCAGCCCCGACAGGGGAAATGGAAACACCATATATTTT.

V usage is TRBV27 and J usage is TRBJ2-7; TRBD2 might be the D (6 bases). The V gene lost 10 bases and the J gene lost 4 bases, with 23 bases spanning the gap. In germline, CDR1 is MNHEY, CDR2 SMNVEV (reference sequence). The CDR3 is made up of 15 amino acids. The CDR3 DNA sequence: TGTGCCACCAGCTGGGGGAGGACCTATATTTACGAGCAGTACTTC. It encodes CATSWGRTYIYEQYF.

V gene TRBV10-3 combines with J gene TRBJ2-1, with 8 bases identical to TRBD2. The CDR3 runs to 12 residues. CDR1 is ENHRY, CDR2 SYGVKD, per germline. Trimming at V came to 5 bases and at J to 8 bases, leaving 2 bases not matched to a gene. CDR3 sequence reads: CAISPAGDEQFF. The CDR3 DNA sequence: TGTGCCATCAGTCCAGCGGGAGATGAGCAGTTCTTC.

This rearrangement joins TRBV4-2 to TRBJ2-5; D remains unclear. CDR1 and CDR2 (germline): LGHNA, YNFKEQ. V lost 0 bases, J lost 5 bases, and 7 bases lay in between. The CDR3 totals 13 residues. CDR3 amino acids: CASSQDYSETQYF. The CDR3 DNA is TGTGCCAGCAGCCAAGATTATTCGGAGACCCAGTACTTC.

The chain couples TRBV2 to TRBJ2-7, with a weak D call TRBD2 (7 bases). The CDR3 is made up of 14 amino acids. Germline CDR1 SNHLY, CDR2 FYNNEI. V lost 0 bases to trimming and J lost 2 bases, with 8 bases between them. CDR3 sequence reads: CASSEARGPYEQYF. DNA of the CDR3: TGTGCCAGCAGTGAAGCGCGGGGGCCCTACGAGCAGTACTTC.

The V and J genes are TRBV4-2 and TRBJ1-1, with 7 bases fitting TRBD1. The CDR3 spans 14 residues. Trimming removed 4 bases from V and 3 bases from J; junction bases left unmatched: 5. Per the germline V gene, CDR1 is LGHNA and CDR2 is YNFKEQ. CDR3 nucleotide sequence: TGTGCCAGCAGCCCTTCTACAGGGGACACTGAAGCTTTCTTT. This translates into CASSPSTGDTEAFF.

V gene TRBV6-6 combines with J gene TRBJ2-1; D call uncertain. The CDR3 contains 14 residues. The V gene's germline CDR1 is MNHNY and CDR2 SVGAGI (reference sequence). Trimming removed 7 bases at V and 8 bases at J, with 18 bases between. The CDR3 region has the DNA TGTGCCAGCACCCACCTCTCCGCGTACGATGAGCAGTTCTTC. Its translation is CASTHLSAYDEQFF.

The chain couples TRBV7-2 to TRBJ2-2, with D possibly TRBD1 on 6 matching bases. Germline CDR1 reads SGHTA; CDR2 reads FQGNSA. The CDR3 runs 14 residues. With 3 bases removed from V and 7 bases from J, the gap between germline ends came to 12 bases. The CDR3 nucleotides read TGTGCCAGCAGCTTTGACAGGTTTAGCGGGGAGCTGTTTTTT. Amino acid sequence: CASSFDRFSGELFF.

V gene TRBV7-9 combines with J gene TRBJ2-3; no clear D. The CDR3 length is 12 residues. Trimming pared 3 bases from V and 4 bases from J, leaving 5 bases between. CDR1 and CDR2 from the germline V gene are SEHNR and FQNEAQ (reference sequence). CDR3 in amino acids: CASSFQADTQYF. The CDR3, as DNA: TGTGCCAGCAGCTTTCAGGCAGATACGCAGTATTTT.

The V and J genes are TRBV4-3 and TRBJ1-5, with D hard to call. Germline V CDR1 and CDR2: LGHNA, YSLEER. This CDR3 region has 14 residues. Trimming shortened V by 0 bases and J by 1 base, and 4 bases separated the two germline ends. The CDR3 loop reads CASSQDTSNQPQHF. CDR3 DNA sequence: TGCGCCAGCAGCCAAGACACAAGCAATCAGCCCCAGCATTTT.

The chain has TRBV7-3 and TRBJ2-1; D not resolved. Germline V gives CDR1 SGHTA, CDR2 FQGTGA. The CDR3 covers 16 residues. V lost 3 bases and J 5 bases, leaving 17 bases between the germline ends. The CDR3 DNA reads TGTGCCAGCAGCTTTACTCCTGGCTCTGAGGACAATGAGCAGTTCTTC. This encodes CASSFTPGSEDNEQFF.

The rearrangement uses TRBV13 and TRBJ2-1, with a tentative D call TRBD2 (6 bases). The CDR3 loop spans 14 amino acids. CDR1 and CDR2 (germline): PRHDT, FYEKMQ (reference sequence). Trimming took 4 bases from V and 9 from J, leaving 16 bases between them. In nucleotides, the CDR3 is TGTGCCAGCAGCTCAAGAACTAGCAACGGTGAGCAGTTCTTC. As protein: CASSSRTSNGEQFF.

The table lists this clone with a few counts. The CDR3 sequence is CASGPVPPDRVGTEAFF. CDR3 nucleotides: TGTGCTAGTGGTCCAGTCCCCCCTGACAGGGTCGGCACTGAAGCTTTCTTT. The chain couples TRBV12-5 to TRBJ1-1, with TRBD1 matching over 7 bases. The ends lost 5 bases at V and 4 bases at J; junction bases unmatched: 16. The CDR3 consists of 17 residues. The V gene's germline CDR1 is LGHNT and CDR2 FRNRAP.

This rearrangement joins TRBV7-9 to TRBJ1-1; D not certain. Trimming removed 1 base from V and 11 bases from J, with 11 bases in between. CDR1 is SEHNR, CDR2 FQNEAQ, per germline (reference sequence). The CDR3 runs to 12 residues. DNA for the CDR3: TGTGCCAGCAGCTTAGACTCGGGGAGGGCTTTCTTT. Translated, it gives CASSLDSGRAFF.